This entry is about one TCR beta chain. The source of the sample is a study of blood T cell repertoires in COVID-19. Across the study: The origin of the acute and convalescent COVID-19 samples was the United States, Italy and Spain. PBMCs, B-cell-depleted T cells, or T cells provided the cDNA or gDNA that made up the material.

The V gene's germline CDR1 is LNHDA and CDR2 SQIVND (reference sequence). The CDR3 loop spans 15 amino acids. V trimming: 5 bases; J trimming: 7 bases; junction bases outside the gene matches: 12. How the authors handled the data: Reference gene primer amplification in the assay estimated nucleated cell counts. Here immunoSEQ multiplex PCR was the method, and the copy in TCRdb shows in-frame clones only, minus some. The DNA was the basis for D and trimming; V, J and clone size are from that table. The sample records tens of thousands of clones, approximately 90% being singletons. The TCR was taken from a human donor with active COVID-19. The donor label of this sample is uncertain. This chain connects TRBV19 to TRBJ2-7, with 9 bases lining up with TRBD1. Sequenced material: peripheral blood. The CDR3 nucleotides read TGTGCCAGTAGTTCGACAGGGGGTCTATCGGGAGAGCAGTACTTC. Translating it yields CASSSTGGLSGEQYF.